This TCR beta chain was recovered during a study of blood T cells in healthy people across ages. Russia was home to the donors, healthy Caucasian individuals aged about 6 to 90. Primers used in a second PCR of roughly 7 to 12 cycles were a sample-barcoded 5' primer and a J-beta primer mix. One entry per CDR3 protein results from TCRdb running MiXCR on the 5' RACE reads. The sample lists about 720,000 distinct CDR3 sequences; roughly 25% were seen once. Germline lookup yields CDR1 PRHDT and CDR2 FYEKMQ (reference sequence). Losses at the gene ends were 0 bases for V and 2 bases for J; bases not matched to a gene: 10. This CDR3 comprises 18 residues. These sequences were also reported in another study, on T cells of mothers and their children. That work adds: Three healthy Caucasian mothers, along with their six children, were the donors.

The sequenced sample consisted of blood. The clonotype was recovered from a boy under 18 in good health. V is TRBV13 and J is TRBJ1-5, with 7 bases fitting TRBD1. The CDR3 is CASSLGTRGRSGNQPQHF. The CDR3 nucleotides read TGTGCCAGCAGCTTAGGCACAAGGGGGCGAAGTGGCAATCAGCCCCAGCATTTT.